This paragraph reports one T cell receptor beta chain. Antigen specificity is unknown. This entry comes from a study of T cells after yellow fever vaccination. Broader study findings: The study noted that FACS-sorted repertoires could contain abundant clonotypes contaminating from the bulk population.

5'RACE template switching added a universal primer site and UMIs to TCR cDNA. MiXCR was run by TCRdb on the 5' RACE reads, yielding one entry per CDR3 protein. The table lists some 350,000 distinct CDR3 sequences, 8.5% to 10% of them singletons. The germline V gene has CDR1 SGHVS and CDR2 FNYEAQ. The CDR3 extends over 13 amino acids. Trimming at V came to 6 bases and at J to 9 bases, leaving 6 bases not matched to a gene. This receptor was identified in a man aged 18 to 30 who received the YFV17D yellow fever vaccine. The V call is TRBV7-6, the J call TRBJ2-1; 9 nucleotides match TRBD2. Material: PBMCs, obtained on the day of the first yellow fever vaccination. CDR3 region: CASRASGIVEQFF. CDR3 in DNA: TGTGCCAGCAGGGCTAGCGGGATCGTTGAGCAGTTCTTC.